The rows below give T cell receptor beta chains drawn from one sample of a study of T-cell memory formation after mild COVID-19. Each CDR3 protein is one row after TCRdb ran MiXCR on the 5' RACE reads. Of fewer than 400,000 distinct CDR3 sequences in the sample, around a sixth were seen once. The source material was PBMCs or a T cell subset sorted from them (not recorded which). Every receptor here comes from a man aged 18 to 35 who had mild COVID-19 (a few samples of this study predate the infection). Cell type and time point are not known. The conserved cysteine and the conserved F or W are not part of the CDR3 here. Size is omitted from some rows. Given values are once, few, many or a class for expanded clones.

v_call: TRBV21-1
clone_size: .
j_call: TRBJ1-2
cdr3_aa: ASSRQGAGYT

v_call: TRBV2
clone_size: many
j_call: TRBJ2-2
cdr3_aa: ASSRDTGELF

v_call: TRBV12-3/TRBV12-4
clone_size: .
j_call: TRBJ1-5
cdr3_aa: ASSLTGSGGQPQH

v_call: TRBV6-5
clone_size: few
j_call: TRBJ1-1
cdr3_aa: ASSWARGNTEAF

v_call: TRBV10-3
clone_size: .
j_call: TRBJ2-7
cdr3_aa: AISDPSGGLYEQY

v_call: TRBV2
clone_size: few
j_call: TRBJ1-6
cdr3_aa: ASSEYFNSPLH

v_call: TRBV14
clone_size: .
j_call: TRBJ2-3
cdr3_aa: ASSQAGTGEADTQY

v_call: TRBV9
clone_size: few
j_call: TRBJ2-1
cdr3_aa: ASSVEGLVYNEQF

v_call: TRBV6-5
clone_size: once
j_call: TRBJ1-2
cdr3_aa: ASSPRDLNRGIYGYT

v_call: TRBV11-2
clone_size: .
j_call: TRBJ1-1
cdr3_aa: ASSYGQGRKTEAF

v_call: TRBV19
clone_size: many
j_call: TRBJ2-7
cdr3_aa: ASSIGTGGIYEQY

v_call: TRBV7-2
clone_size: .
j_call: TRBJ2-3
cdr3_aa: ASSRTTDTQY

v_call: TRBV27
clone_size: .
j_call: TRBJ2-1
cdr3_aa: ASKVAGAVNEQF

v_call: TRBV28
clone_size: .
j_call: TRBJ2-4
cdr3_aa: AHRRAGTAANIQY

v_call: TRBV6-6
clone_size: .
j_call: TRBJ2-5
cdr3_aa: ASSPPGLAGENQETQY

v_call: TRBV7-3
clone_size: .
j_call: TRBJ2-2
cdr3_aa: ASSSLGTQNTGELF

v_call: TRBV21-1
clone_size: .
j_call: TRBJ2-1
cdr3_aa: ASSNGLAGAVTYNEQF

v_call: TRBV19
clone_size: .
j_call: TRBJ2-7
cdr3_aa: ASSRDTGIYEQY

v_call: TRBV12-3/TRBV12-4
clone_size: many
j_call: TRBJ1-4
cdr3_aa: ASRTTGTGRFEKLF

v_call: TRBV7-9
clone_size: .
j_call: TRBJ2-5
cdr3_aa: ASSFEGAGTQY

v_call: TRBV5-4
clone_size: .
j_call: TRBJ2-3
cdr3_aa: ASSLPSGRGSTDTQY

v_call: TRBV20-1
clone_size: few
j_call: TRBJ2-5
cdr3_aa: SVRRSQETQY

v_call: TRBV6-4
clone_size: many
j_call: TRBJ2-3
cdr3_aa: ASSYGTGSTDTQY

v_call: TRBV4-2
clone_size: many
j_call: TRBJ1-5
cdr3_aa: ASSQEEGAQPQH

v_call: TRBV7-9
clone_size: many
j_call: TRBJ2-1
cdr3_aa: ASAVRQSHNEQF

v_call: TRBV7-6
clone_size: many
j_call: TRBJ2-5
cdr3_aa: ASSLASETQY

v_call: TRBV5-1
clone_size: few
j_call: TRBJ1-3
cdr3_aa: ASSIGTAASSGNTIY

v_call: TRBV29-1
clone_size: .
j_call: TRBJ2-3
cdr3_aa: SVDEGGQGTDTQY

v_call: TRBV3-1
clone_size: few
j_call: TRBJ1-1
cdr3_aa: ASSQGDRIPEAF

v_call: TRBV4-1
clone_size: few
j_call: TRBJ2-1
cdr3_aa: ASSQGALTEQF

v_call: TRBV6-2/TRBV6-3
clone_size: .
j_call: TRBJ1-5
cdr3_aa: ASSRGQFNQPQH

v_call: TRBV6-2/TRBV6-3
clone_size: .
j_call: TRBJ1-5
cdr3_aa: ASSQGHNQPQH

v_call: TRBV11-2
clone_size: .
j_call: TRBJ2-5
cdr3_aa: ASRARTSGGDFQETQY

v_call: TRBV6-2/TRBV6-3
clone_size: .
j_call: TRBJ1-5
cdr3_aa: ASSYSLGQGNQPQH

v_call: TRBV7-9
clone_size: .
j_call: TRBJ2-1
cdr3_aa: ASSLKGVGFEQF

v_call: TRBV12-3/TRBV12-4
clone_size: .
j_call: TRBJ1-2
cdr3_aa: ASSPGQGAIGYT

v_call: TRBV9
clone_size: .
j_call: TRBJ1-6
cdr3_aa: ASSEGPDNSPLH

v_call: TRBV7-2
clone_size: .
j_call: TRBJ1-5
cdr3_aa: ASSPTGTNQPQH

v_call: TRBV7-2
clone_size: .
j_call: TRBJ1-1
cdr3_aa: ASSVHRALNTEAF

v_call: TRBV9
clone_size: .
j_call: TRBJ1-6
cdr3_aa: ASSPGILGDSPLH

v_call: TRBV6-4
clone_size: many
j_call: TRBJ2-1
cdr3_aa: ASSRLAGDYNEQF

v_call: TRBV19
clone_size: few
j_call: TRBJ2-7
cdr3_aa: AGWTGGYHEQY